This T cell receptor (beta chain) was identified in a study of blood T cell repertoires in COVID-19. Trimming took 5 bases from V and 1 from J; bases not matched to a gene: 6. The CDR3 length is 18 residues. CDR1 is SGHTA and CDR2 is FQGTGA in the germline V gene. This clone was detected once. The method was immunoSEQ multiplex PCR; TCRdb's version includes in-frame clones alone and lacks a portion of them. In the table there are approximately 230,000 clones, about 90% of which are singletons. The chain has TRBV7-3 and TRBJ2-3, with 16 bases aligning to TRBD2. Sequencing input: PBMCs or T cells enriched from blood (not recorded which). This receptor was obtained from a woman in her 30s with acute COVID-19. The DNA for the CDR3 is TGTGCCAGCAGCCAGGGACTAGCGGGGGGGGCCCGCACAGATACGCAGTATTTT. This sequence encodes CASSQGLAGGARTDTQYF.